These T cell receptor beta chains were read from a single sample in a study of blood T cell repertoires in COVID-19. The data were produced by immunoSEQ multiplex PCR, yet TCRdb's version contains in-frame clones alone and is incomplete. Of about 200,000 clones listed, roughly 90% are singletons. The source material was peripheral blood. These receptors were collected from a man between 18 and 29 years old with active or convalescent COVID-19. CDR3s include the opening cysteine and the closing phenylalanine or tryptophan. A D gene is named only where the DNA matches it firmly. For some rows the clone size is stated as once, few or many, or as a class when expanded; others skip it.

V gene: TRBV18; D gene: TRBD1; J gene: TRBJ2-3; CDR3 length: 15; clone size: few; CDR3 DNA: TGTGCCAGCTCAGCGACAGGGATCGGTACAGATACGCAGTATTTT; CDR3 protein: CASSATGIGTDTQYF
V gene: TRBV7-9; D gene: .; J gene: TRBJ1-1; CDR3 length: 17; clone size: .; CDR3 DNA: TGTGCCAGCAGCTTAGCACGGAGTCTTGACGTGAACACTGAAGCTTTCTTT; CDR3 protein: CASSLARSLDVNTEAFF
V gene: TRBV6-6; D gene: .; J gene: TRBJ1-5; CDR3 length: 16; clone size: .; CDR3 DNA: TGTGCCAGCAGCCGGGGGGGGGCGCGAGGCAATCAGCCCCAGCATTTT; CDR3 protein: CASSRGGARGNQPQHF
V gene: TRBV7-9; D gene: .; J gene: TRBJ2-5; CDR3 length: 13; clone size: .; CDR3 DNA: TGTGCCAGCAGCCCGCCGGGACAAGAGACCCAGTACTTC; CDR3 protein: CASSPPGQETQYF
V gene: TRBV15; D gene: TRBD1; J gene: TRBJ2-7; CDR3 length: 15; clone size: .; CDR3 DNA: TGTGCCACCAGAGAAGGGGGACAGGGTCACGACGAGCAGTACTTC; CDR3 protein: CATREGGQGHDEQYF
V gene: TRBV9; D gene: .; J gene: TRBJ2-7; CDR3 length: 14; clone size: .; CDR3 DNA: TGTGCCAGCAGCGTGCGGCCAGCCCCATACGAGCAGTACTTC; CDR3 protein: CASSVRPAPYEQYF
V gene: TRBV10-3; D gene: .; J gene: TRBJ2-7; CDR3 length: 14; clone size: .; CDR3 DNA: TGTGCCATTGGGGTGGACAGTTCATTTTACGAGCAGTACTTC; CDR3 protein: CAIGVDSSFYEQYF
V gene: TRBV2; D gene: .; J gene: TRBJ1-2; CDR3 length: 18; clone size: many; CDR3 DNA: TGTGCCAGCAGCGAATTGCCCGTGTTCTCGGGGAATCGCTATGGCTACACCTTC; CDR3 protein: CASSELPVFSGNRYGYTF
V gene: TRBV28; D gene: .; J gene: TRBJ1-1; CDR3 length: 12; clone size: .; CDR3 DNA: TGTGCCAGCAGTTTTCAGTTCGCTGAAGCTTTCTTT; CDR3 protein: CASSFQFAEAFF
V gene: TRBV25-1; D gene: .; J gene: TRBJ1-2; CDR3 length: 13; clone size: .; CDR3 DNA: TGTGCCAGCAGTGAACACCTAGGGGGAGGCTACACCTTC; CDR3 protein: CASSEHLGGGYTF
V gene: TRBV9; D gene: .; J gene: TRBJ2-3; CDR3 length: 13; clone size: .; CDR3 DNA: TGTGCCAGCAGCGCCCAGGGAACAGATACGCAGTATTTT; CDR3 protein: CASSAQGTDTQYF
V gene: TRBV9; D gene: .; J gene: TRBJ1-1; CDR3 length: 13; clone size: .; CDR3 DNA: TGTGCCAGCAGCATCGACATGAACACTGAAGCTTTCTTT; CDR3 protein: CASSIDMNTEAFF
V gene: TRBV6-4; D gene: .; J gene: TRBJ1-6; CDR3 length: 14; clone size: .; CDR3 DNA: TGTGCCAGCAGTGCGGGGTCAACAAATTCACCCCTCCACTTT; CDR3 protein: CASSAGSTNSPLHF
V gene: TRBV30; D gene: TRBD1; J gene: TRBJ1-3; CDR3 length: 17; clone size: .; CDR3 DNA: TGTGCCTGGACGAGGGCGGGGACAGGGGCTTCTGGAAACACCATATATTTT; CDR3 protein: CAWTRAGTGASGNTIYF
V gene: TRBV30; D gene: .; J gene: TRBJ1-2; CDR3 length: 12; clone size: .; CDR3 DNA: TGTGCCACGAGAGACACGAGTTATGGCTACACCTTC; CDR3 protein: CATRDTSYGYTF
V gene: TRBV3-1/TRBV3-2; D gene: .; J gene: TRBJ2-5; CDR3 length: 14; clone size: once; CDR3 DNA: TGTGCCAGCAGCTGGGGGCAGGGACCAGAGACCCAGTACTTC; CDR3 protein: CASSWGQGPETQYF
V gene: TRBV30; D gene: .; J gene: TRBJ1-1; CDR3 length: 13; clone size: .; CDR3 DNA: TGTGCCTGGAGGGTTCGGGGGGACACTGAAGCTTTCTTT; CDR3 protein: CAWRVRGDTEAFF
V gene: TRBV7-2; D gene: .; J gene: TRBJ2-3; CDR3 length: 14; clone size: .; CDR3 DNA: TGTGCCAGCAGCTTAGGGCCTAGCACAGATACGCAGTATTTT; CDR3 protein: CASSLGPSTDTQYF
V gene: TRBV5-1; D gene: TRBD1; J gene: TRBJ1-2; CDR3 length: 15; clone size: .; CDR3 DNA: TGCGCCAGCAGCACCCGACAGGGGGAATCGAATGGCTACACCTTC; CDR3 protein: CASSTRQGESNGYTF
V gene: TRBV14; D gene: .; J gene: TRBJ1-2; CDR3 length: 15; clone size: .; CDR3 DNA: TGTGCCAGCAGCCACGGACAGAGACTTACTTATGGCTACACCTTC; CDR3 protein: CASSHGQRLTYGYTF